This T cell receptor (beta chain) comes out of a study of siplizumab effects on memory and regulatory T cells. CDR1 is MGHRA and CDR2 is YSYEKL in the germline V gene. V was clipped by 4 bases and J by 3 bases, with 6 bases between them. This CDR3 is built from 12 residues. Sequencing was performed with immunoSEQ multiplex PCR; in TCRdb, only in-frame clones are kept and a portion is missing. The profile covers over 70,000 clones, with about 95% appearing a single time and under 20% taken by the ten largest. This chain links TRBV4-1 with TRBJ2-5; D is uncertain. This TCR was recovered from a human donor in good health. The sample was CD8+ T cells sorted from blood. The CDR3 loop reads CASSLDEETQYF. For the CDR3, the DNA is TGCGCCAGCAGCCTGGACGAAGAGACCCAGTACTTC.